Following are 6 T cell receptor beta chains from one sample sequenced in a study of T cells in Graves' hyperthyroidism and ophthalmopathy. RNA transcripts were the template for amplifying TCR beta CDR3 regions. First-round RT-PCR targeting the TCR CDR3 was performed with the HTBI primer set. TCRdb reprocessed the multiplex PCR reads via MiXCR and lists one record per CDR3 protein. The repertoire includes more than 300,000 distinct CDR3 sequences, approximately 17% of them detected once, and about a third sits in the top ten. Material: blood. All receptors come from a woman aged 30 to 39 with Graves' hyperthyroidism that later progressed to Graves' ophthalmopathy.

V usage is TRBV20-1 and J usage is TRBJ1-2; D may be TRBD1 (5 bases). Germline CDR1 is DFQATT and CDR2 is SNEGSKA (reference sequence). The CDR3 is 18 amino acids. V lost 3 bases and J 4 bases, leaving 27 bases between the germline ends. This CDR3 is CSASLAMGVARDGYGYTF. CDR3 sequence (DNA): TGCAGTGCTAGTCTTGCAATGGGGGTCGCCAGGGATGGCTATGGCTACACCTTC.

About this clonotype: With a much larger clone just one base away, this may be a read error. The chain's CDR3 is CASLPPLVANYGYTF. As DNA, the CDR3 is TGTGCCAGCTTACCACCCCTAGTGGCTAACTATGGCTACACCTTC. The chain couples TRBV18 to TRBJ1-2; D not certain. Looked up from germline, CDR1 is KGHSH and CDR2 is LQKENI. The CDR3 is made up of 15 amino acids.

This clonotype was found a few times. This sequence joins TRBV10-2 and TRBJ1-1; D possibly corresponds to TRBD1 (5 bases). The ends were cut back, 1 base at V and 5 bases at J, with 11 bases in the middle. The CDR3 has 14 residues. CDR1 and CDR2 from the germline V gene are WSHSY and SAAADI. CDR3 coding DNA: TGCGCCAGCAGTGAGTGGCAGGGCAGGACTGAAGCTTTCTTT. Translation gives CASSEWQGRTEAFF.

This clonotype was detected only a few times. V is TRBV29-1 and J is TRBJ2-3; 11 positions agree with TRBD2. The CDR3 covers 13 residues. Germline V gene lookup returns CDR1 SQVTM and CDR2 ANQGSEA. V gave up 5 bases and J gave up 4 bases; unmatched junction bases: 2. The chain's CDR3 is CSVTSGSSDTQYF. CDR3 sequence (DNA): TGCAGCGTTACTAGCGGGAGTTCAGATACGCAGTATTTT.

This clonotype was seen many times. The CDR3 DNA sequence: TGTGCCACTTCCGGTTTAGGGGGGGGGATCTTCAATCAGCCCCAGCATTTT. As protein: CATSGLGGGIFNQPQHF. V is TRBV6-2 or TRBV6-3 and J is TRBJ1-5; perhaps TRBD1 as D (6 bases). This CDR3 region has 17 residues. Between the trimmed V and J ends, which lost 10 bases and 3 bases, there was a span of 25 bases. The germline V gene encodes CDR1 MNHEY and CDR2 SVGEGT.

The J gene is TRBJ2-1, the V gene TRBV7-9; the D gene is possibly TRBD2 (5 bases). V was trimmed by 4 bases and J by 4 bases, leaving 17 bases between them. The germline CDR1 and CDR2 sequences are SEHNR and FQNEAQ (reference sequence). The CDR3 consists of 16 residues. This CDR3 is CASSSLALGSYNEQFF. The CDR3 nucleotides read TGTGCCAGCAGCTCGTTAGCGCTGGGGAGTTACAATGAGCAGTTCTTC.